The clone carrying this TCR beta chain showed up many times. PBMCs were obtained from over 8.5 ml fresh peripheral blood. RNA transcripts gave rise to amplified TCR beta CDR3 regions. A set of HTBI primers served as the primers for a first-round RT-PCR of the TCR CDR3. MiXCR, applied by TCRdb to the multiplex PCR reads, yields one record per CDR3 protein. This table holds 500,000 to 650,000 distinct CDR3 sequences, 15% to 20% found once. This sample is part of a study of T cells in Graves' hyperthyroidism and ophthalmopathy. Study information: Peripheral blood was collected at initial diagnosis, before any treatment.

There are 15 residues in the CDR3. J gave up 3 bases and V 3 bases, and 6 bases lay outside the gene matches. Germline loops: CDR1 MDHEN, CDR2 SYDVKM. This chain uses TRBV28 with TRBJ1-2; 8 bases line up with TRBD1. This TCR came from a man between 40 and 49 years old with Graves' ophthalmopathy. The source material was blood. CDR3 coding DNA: TGTGCCAGCAGTTTTTCGCCGACAGGGGACTATGGCTACACCTTC. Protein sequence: CASSFSPTGDYGYTF.